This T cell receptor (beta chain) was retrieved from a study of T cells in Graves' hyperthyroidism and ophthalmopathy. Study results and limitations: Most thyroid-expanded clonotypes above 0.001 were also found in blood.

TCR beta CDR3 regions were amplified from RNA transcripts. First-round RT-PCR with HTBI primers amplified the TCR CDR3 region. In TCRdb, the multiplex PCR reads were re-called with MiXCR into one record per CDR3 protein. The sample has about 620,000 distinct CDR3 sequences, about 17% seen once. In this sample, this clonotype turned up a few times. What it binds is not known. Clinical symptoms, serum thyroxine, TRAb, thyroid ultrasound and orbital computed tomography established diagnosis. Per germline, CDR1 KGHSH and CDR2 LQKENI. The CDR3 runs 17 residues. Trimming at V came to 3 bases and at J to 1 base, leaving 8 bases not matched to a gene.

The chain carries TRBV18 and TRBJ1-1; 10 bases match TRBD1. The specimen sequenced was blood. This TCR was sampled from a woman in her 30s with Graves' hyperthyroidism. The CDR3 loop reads CASSPKTGGASNTEAFF. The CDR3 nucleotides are TGTGCCAGCTCACCCAAGACAGGGGGCGCATCGAACACTGAAGCTTTCTTT.